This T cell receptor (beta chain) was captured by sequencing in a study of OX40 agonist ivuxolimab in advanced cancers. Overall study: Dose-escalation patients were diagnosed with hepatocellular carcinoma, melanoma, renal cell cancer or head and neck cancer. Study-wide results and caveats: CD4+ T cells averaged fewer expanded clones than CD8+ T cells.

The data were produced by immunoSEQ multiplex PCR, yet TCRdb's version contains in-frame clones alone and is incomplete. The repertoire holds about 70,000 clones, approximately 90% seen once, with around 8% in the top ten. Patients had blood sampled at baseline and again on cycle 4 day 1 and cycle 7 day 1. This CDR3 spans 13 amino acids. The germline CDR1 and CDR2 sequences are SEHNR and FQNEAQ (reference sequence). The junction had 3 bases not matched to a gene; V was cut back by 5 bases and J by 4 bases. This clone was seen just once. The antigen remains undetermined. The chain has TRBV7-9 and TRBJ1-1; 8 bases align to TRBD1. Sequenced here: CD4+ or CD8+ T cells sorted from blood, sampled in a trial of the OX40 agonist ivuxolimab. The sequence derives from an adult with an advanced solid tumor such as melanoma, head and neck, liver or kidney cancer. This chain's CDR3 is CASSPRGRTEAFF. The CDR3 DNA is TGTGCCAGCAGCCCCAGGGGGCGCACTGAAGCTTTCTTT.